The text below deals with one T cell receptor (beta chain). What it binds is unknown. As to time point: time of PML onset. All PML patients were female, and all patients had earlier interferon beta. The source of the sample is a study of multiple sclerosis patients with progressive multifocal leukoencephalopathy. Study results and limitations: Lower normalized Shannon entropy suggested reduced TRB diversity in most PML patients. Expanded clones at PML onset predated and persisted through natalizumab therapy.

The CDR3 length is 13 residues. Germline CDR1 and CDR2: SGHRS and YFSETQ. V was clipped by 4 bases and J by 3 bases; unmatched bases: 3. Sequenced by immunoSEQ multiplex PCR; TCRdb stores in-frame clones only, minus some. The data hold 25,000 to 35,000 clones, with 75% to 90% observed a single time. This specimen was PBMCs, taken from a patient treated with natalizumab. The chain is built from TRBV5-1 and TRBJ1-2, with TRBD1 matching over 7 bases. This sequence originates from a woman in her twenties or thirties with progressive multifocal leukoencephalopathy. This CDR3 is CASSPDRDYGYTF. DNA of the CDR3: TGCGCCAGCAGCCCAGACAGGGACTATGGCTACACCTTC.